This T cell receptor beta chain was sequenced in a study of blood T cell repertoires in COVID-19 (dated by TCRdb to about 2020). With regard to the full study: Collaborator samples came from the United States, Italy and Spain and covered acute and convalescent phases of COVID-19. The prospective study material was composed of cDNA or gDNA derived from T cells, B-cell-depleted T cells, or PBMCs. The dataset comprised deeply sampled blood TCRbeta repertoires from subjects exposed to, actively infected with, or recovered from COVID-19. A freely available public database, intended as a resource for researchers studying the immune response to SARS-CoV-2, is where the repertoires were released. The samples were drawn from the first 160 participants of the ongoing ImmuneRACE study and from over 950 subjects provided by 6 global collaborators. A de-identified subject ID, COVID-19 status, age in years and sex were almost always included in the sample metadata. Where HLA class I and class II types were available, the types were taken from metadata supplied by the sample provider, not from assay-based typing.

TCRbeta CDR3 regions were amplified from genomic DNA using the immunoSEQ Assay, a bias-controlled multiplex PCR. Per the original workflow: The number of nucleated cells in each sample was estimated by amplification of reference gene primers within the assay. To quantify the absolute abundance of each unique TCRbeta CDR3 rearrangement, sequence reads were collapsed and filtered. For each sample, productive Simpson clonality was calculated as the square root of Simpson's diversity index across productive rearrangements. This immuneACCESS table, as held by TCRdb, lists in-frame sequences with V and J called but not all clones. Of the missing ones, under half trace to an unresolved V gene in checked studies; the others have no known cause. D and trimming come from the DNA, and the V and J calls and clone size come from that table. The sample table holds about 110,000 clones, of which around 90% were seen once. The ten largest clones represent 2.4% of the sample.

The collaborating institutions used their own protocols to collect whole blood in K2EDTA tubes. For TCRbeta analysis, collaborators shipped samples in one of three forms: frozen whole blood, isolated PBMCs, or DNA extracted from either of those sample types. With regard to this clone: Its binding antigen is unknown. Base qualities are not provided; no much larger clone lies one nucleotide away.

Overall study outcomes, separate from this receptor: Clinical and demographic metadata were provided uncurated, with the amount varying by source and participant.

Trimming removed 7 bases from V and 3 bases from J; the gene matches leave 5 bases unexplained. Sequences SGHTA (CDR1) and FQGNSA (CDR2) are obtained from the germline V gene. The CDR3 holds 13 amino acids from the cysteine to the phenylalanine. The kept DNA is CDR3 alone, 39 bases in frame from the first base. The source is a human donor in a cohort sampled during active COVID-19. Sequenced material: peripheral blood. The V and J segments used are TRBV7-2 and TRBJ2-5, with TRBD2 matching 7 junction bases. The sequence in DNA is TGTGCCAGCACCGAGCGGGGAAAAGAGACCCAGTACTTC. Translated, it reads CASTERGKETQYF.